What follows is one T cell receptor beta chain and its context. Its ends do not fully match the called genes, so a read error is possible. The data originate from a study of tumor-infiltrating lymphocytes in primary liver carcinoma. Study summary: Patients were men and women aged 30 to 69 years.

Co-extracting RNA and DNA was done with roughly 17-34 mg of unsorted bulk tissue as input. Treatment of the patients' primary liver carcinoma consisted of surgical resection. Production of TCR beta cDNA used around 0.45 ug total RNA together with a constant-region primer. Three nested multiplex PCR rounds of slightly modified ARM-PCR generated TCR beta libraries. For approximately 10 cycles apiece, the opening two PCR rounds ran with TRBV1-TRBV30 forward primers and a C-beta reverse primer. TCRdb reanalysed the multiplex PCR reads using MiXCR and keeps one entry per CDR3 protein. The sample yields over 75,000 distinct CDR3 sequences, around 68% seen once. CDR1 and CDR2 (germline): SGHAT, FQNNGV. This CDR3 comprises 13 residues.

The J gene is TRBJ2-2, the V gene TRBV11-2, with a possible D match to TRBD2 (5 bases). This receptor was identified in a man between 35 and 55 years old with primary liver carcinoma and hepatitis B virus infection. Sequencing used tumor-adjacent normal liver tissue. The CDR3 spells CDSGFKLTGELFF. The CDR3 nucleotides are TGTGACAGCGGCTTCAAACTTACCGGGGAGCTGTTTTTT.